A single sample gave rise to the 29 T cell receptor beta chains below, sequenced in a study of OX40 agonist ivuxolimab in advanced cancers. Sequenced by immunoSEQ multiplex PCR; TCRdb stores in-frame clones only, minus some. Found here are some 70,000 clones, approximately 90% of them singletons; the top ten hold less than 2.5%. The sample here was CD4+ or CD8+ T cells sorted from blood, taken in a trial of the OX40 agonist ivuxolimab. Receptors were obtained from an adult with an advanced solid tumor such as melanoma, head and neck, liver or kidney cancer.

The chain has TRBV18 and TRBJ2-2, with D maybe TRBD2 (6 bases). Germline lookup yields CDR1 KGHSH and CDR2 LQKENI. The CDR3 covers 15 residues. V lost 3 bases, J lost 2 bases, and 10 bases lay in between. The CDR3 here is CASSPLAPNTGELFF. CDR3 in DNA: TGTGCCAGCTCACCTCTAGCGCCCAACACCGGGGAGCTGTTTTTT.

The chain recombines TRBV5-4 with TRBJ2-4; D ambiguous. Per the germline V gene, CDR1 is SGHNT and CDR2 is YYREEE (reference sequence). The CDR3 runs 12 residues. The V and J ends lost 4 bases and 15 bases respectively, with 17 bases between them. CDR3 in amino acids: CASSEPLGSLYF. CDR3 DNA sequence: TGTGCCAGCAGCGAGCCCCTAGGTAGCCTGTACTTC.

The J gene is TRBJ1-2, the V gene TRBV5-6; D possibly corresponds to TRBD1 (5 bases). V was pared by 4 bases and J by 4 bases, with 14 bases between. This CDR3 contains 14 residues. Germline V gene data show CDR1 as SGHDT and CDR2 as YYEEEE. CDR3 DNA sequence: TGTGCCAGCAGCAGGGGTGGGTACGGCTATGGCTACACCTTC. Its protein product is CASSRGGYGYGYTF.

This chain links TRBV2 with TRBJ1-5, with D maybe TRBD1 (5 bases). CDR3 length: 15 residues. V gave up 6 bases and J gave up 4 bases, with 16 bases separating them. From germline, CDR1 is SNHLY and CDR2 FYNNEI. CDR3 nucleotide sequence: TGTGCCAGCAGCTCTTGGGGCAGCAGAAATCAGCCCCAGCATTTT. Amino acids: CASSSWGSRNQPQHF.

The chain uses TRBV28 and TRBJ1-1; 8 nucleotides agree with TRBD1. Germline values: CDR1 MDHEN, CDR2 SYDVKM. CDR3 size: 15 residues. V dropped 5 bases and J dropped 13; count of bases not matched to a gene: 18. CDR3 sequence reads: CASSPLRGGQGRVFF. The CDR3, as DNA: TGTGCCAGCAGTCCCCTAAGGGGAGGACAGGGAAGAGTTTTCTTT.

This chain connects TRBV11-3 to TRBJ1-6; maybe TRBD1 (6 bases). Looked up from germline, CDR1 is SGHNT and CDR2 is YENEEA. Trimming pared 5 bases from V and 7 bases from J, leaving 15 bases between. The length of the CDR3 is 15 residues. The CDR3 region has the DNA TGTGCCAGCAGCCTCCTGGGGGGCTCAAATTCACCCCTCCACTTT. Encoded protein: CASSLLGGSNSPLHF.

The chain carries TRBV19 and TRBJ1-3, with D hard to call. Trimming left V 5 bases short and J 0 bases short, with 8 bases between. The germline V gene encodes CDR1 LNHDA and CDR2 SQIVND (reference sequence). The CDR3 runs 14 residues. The CDR3 region has the DNA TGTGCCAGTAGTTTGAGGTCCTCTGGAAACACCATATATTTT. Protein sequence: CASSLRSSGNTIYF.

The chain carries TRBV27 and TRBJ2-7; D is ambiguous. The CDR3 loop spans 15 amino acids. From germline, CDR1 is MNHEY and CDR2 SMNVEV (reference sequence). V lost 2 bases and J 3 bases, leaving 14 bases between the germline ends. The CDR3 region has the DNA TGTGCCAGCAGTTTAAAAATTGGCTGGGGCTACGAGCAGTACTTC. This translates into CASSLKIGWGYEQYF.

The rearrangement uses TRBV29-1 and TRBJ2-5, with D maybe TRBD1 (6 bases). This CDR3 is built from 13 residues. The V end was cut by 5 bases, the J end by 5 bases, with 15 bases between. The germline gives CDR1 SQVTM, CDR2 ANQGSEA. In DNA form, the CDR3 reads TGCAGCGTTAGAGTCACAGGGCAGGAGACCCAGTACTTC. Translating it yields CSVRVTGQETQYF.

The chain has TRBV6-1 and TRBJ1-2; 8 bases agree with TRBD1. The CDR3 is 13 amino acids. Trimming removed 6 bases from V and 6 bases from J; junction bases left unmatched: 6. The germline V gene has CDR1 MNHNS and CDR2 SASEGT. The CDR3, as DNA: TGTGCCAGCAGGCTCGGGACAGGCGATGGCTACACCTTC. Protein sequence: CASRLGTGDGYTF.

V is TRBV28 and J is TRBJ1-2; possible D gene TRBD1, 6 bases. Germline V gene lookup returns CDR1 MDHEN and CDR2 SYDVKM. Trimming left V 3 bases short and J 8 bases short, with 13 bases between. The CDR3 spans 13 residues. As DNA, the CDR3 is TGTGCCAGCAGTTTCCCCCCGAGGGGGGGCTACACCTTC. Translating gives CASSFPPRGGYTF.

V and J are TRBV6-1 and TRBJ2-5, with a possible D match to TRBD1 (7 bases). Germline values: CDR1 MNHNS, CDR2 SASEGT. The CDR3 contains 16 residues. Trimming shortened V by 4 bases and J by 5 bases, and 20 bases separated the two germline ends. The CDR3 sequence is CASSGQGGLAGETQYF. The CDR3 nucleotides are TGTGCCAGCAGTGGCCAGGGGGGCCTCGCGGGGGAGACCCAGTACTTC.

The rearrangement joins TRBV7-2 to TRBJ1-1; TRBD1 is a possible D gene (5 bases). The CDR3 consists of 13 residues. The germline gives CDR1 SGHTA, CDR2 FQGNSA. V lost 7 bases to trimming and J lost 3 bases, with 12 bases between them. The CDR3 DNA sequence: TGTGCCAGCAAGTCACAGGCGGACACTGAAGCTTTCTTT. Amino acid sequence: CASKSQADTEAFF.

J is TRBJ2-5 and V is TRBV15, with 9 bases aligning to TRBD1. Trimming cost V 0 bases and J 5 bases; bases outside gene matches: 10. The germline CDR1 and CDR2 sequences are LNHNV and YYDKDF (reference sequence). The CDR3 has 17 residues. The DNA of the CDR3 is TGTGCCACCAGCAGAGATAGGAGGGACAGGGCACGGGAGACCCAGTACTTC. As protein: CATSRDRRDRARETQYF.

V gene TRBV7-9 combines with J gene TRBJ2-2, with D perhaps matching TRBD2 (5 bases). Trimming removed 3 bases from V and 7 bases from J, with 9 bases in between. This CDR3 has 13 amino acids. Germline V gene data show CDR1 as SEHNR and CDR2 as FQNEAQ (reference sequence). The CDR3 sequence: CASSLREDGELFF. CDR3 DNA sequence: TGTGCCAGCAGCTTGAGGGAAGACGGGGAGCTGTTTTTT.

This sequence joins TRBV5-6 and TRBJ1-1, with D unclear. With 0 bases removed from V and 1 base from J, the gap between germline ends came to 10 bases. The CDR3 loop spans 15 amino acids. The germline CDR1 and CDR2 sequences are SGHDT and YYEEEE. The CDR3 DNA reads as TGTGCCAGCAGCTTGGGATTCCGGGCGAACACTGAAGCTTTCTTT. Its translation: CASSLGFRANTEAFF.

The chain couples TRBV7-2 to TRBJ2-7; unclear D gene. The V end was cut by 5 bases, the J end by 1 base, with 9 bases between. The CDR3 loop spans 13 amino acids. Per germline, CDR1 SGHTA and CDR2 FQGNSA. The DNA of the CDR3 is TGTGCCAGCAGCACCCAAAGGTCCTACGAGCAGTACTTC. It translates to CASSTQRSYEQYF.

On this clone itself: Other DNA sequences in the sample encode the same CDR3. The V call is TRBV28, the J call TRBJ1-4, with 9 bases identical to TRBD1. Germline CDR1 and CDR2: MDHEN and SYDVKM. This CDR3 has 18 amino acids. Losses at the gene ends were 10 bases for V and 4 bases for J; bases not matched to a gene: 19. The CDR3 here is CATLPGQGTGSGNEKLFF. In DNA form, the CDR3 reads TGTGCCACTCTACCGGGACAGGGTACAGGGTCGGGTAATGAAAAACTGTTTTTT.

This chain links TRBV18 with TRBJ2-3; D unresolved. The CDR3 spans 14 residues. Trimming pared 4 bases from V and 0 bases from J, leaving 8 bases between. The germline CDR1 and CDR2 sequences are KGHSH and LQKENI. The CDR3 nucleotides are TGTGCCAGCTCACTAGGGCAGAGCACAGATACGCAGTATTTT. This gives the protein CASSLGQSTDTQYF.

The rearrangement links TRBV5-6 to TRBJ2-2; 7 bases match TRBD2. CDR3 length: 18 residues. J was trimmed by 6 bases and V by 3 bases; bases with no gene match: 17. Germline values: CDR1 SGHDT, CDR2 YYEEEE. The CDR3 DNA reads as TGTGCCAGCAGCTCCCCTTTGCGGGAGTTCGTTAACGCCGGGGAGCTGTTTTTT. Amino acids: CASSSPLREFVNAGELFF.

V and J are TRBV6-6 and TRBJ1-2; D is perhaps TRBD1 (5 bases). V lost 6 bases, J lost 6 bases, and 17 bases lay in between. The CDR3 spans 14 residues. Germline V gene data show CDR1 as MNHNY and CDR2 as SVGAGI (reference sequence). The CDR3 nucleotides read TGTGCCAGCAGCCGAGACAGAGCGGCGAATGGCTACACCTTC. The encoded protein is CASSRDRAANGYTF.

V and J are TRBV10-3 and TRBJ1-6; D perhaps matches TRBD1 (5 bases). The CDR3 sequence is 13 residues long. CDR1 ENHRY and CDR2 SYGVKD come from the germline V gene. Trimming took off 3 bases at V and 10 bases at J, with 10 bases between the two ends. This CDR3 reads CAISDQGSSPLHF. DNA for the CDR3: TGTGCCATCAGTGACCAGGGCAGCTCACCCCTCCACTTT.

The CDR3 sequence is CASSGQGGIRDTQYF. CDR3 bases: TGTGCCAGCAGTGGACAGGGGGGGATTCGGGATACGCAGTATTTT. V and J are TRBV2 and TRBJ2-3; 9 bases line up with TRBD1. With V trimmed by 4 bases and J by 6 bases, 8 bases remained unmatched. The CDR3 sequence is 15 residues long. Germline V gene data show CDR1 as SNHLY and CDR2 as FYNNEI. Complete variable domain (other parts from reference TRBV2 and TRBJ2-3): EPEVTQTPSHQVTQMGQEVILRCVPISNHLYFYWYRQILGQKVEFLVSFYNNEISEKSEIFDDQFSVERPDGSNFTLKIRSTKLEDSAMYFCASSGQGGIRDTQYFGPGTRLTVL.

This clone has only one observation. The CDR3 DNA follows: TGTGCCAGTAGTATAGCCCAGGGGGCGCGTCAGCCCCAGCATTTT. It translates to CASSIAQGARQPQHF. The genes are TRBV19 and TRBJ1-5, with 8 bases matching TRBD1. This CDR3 has 15 amino acids. The germline CDR1 and CDR2 sequences are LNHDA and SQIVND (reference sequence). The ends lost 1 base at V and 6 bases at J; junction bases unmatched: 5.

This chain joins TRBV27 and TRBJ2-1, with D possibly matching TRBD2 (5 bases). CDR1 and CDR2 (germline): MNHEY, SMNVEV (reference sequence). V shed 5 bases and J shed 5 bases, with 13 bases lying between them. This CDR3 spans 14 amino acids. CDR3 region: CASSARPGNNEQFF. The CDR3 DNA reads TGTGCCAGCAGTGCGAGGCCCGGGAACAATGAGCAGTTCTTC.

The genes are TRBV13 and TRBJ2-3; the D is unclear. Trimming took 5 bases from V and 3 from J, leaving 15 bases between them. CDR3 size: 15 residues. CDR1 PRHDT and CDR2 FYEKMQ come from the germline V gene (reference sequence). The CDR3 coding sequence is TGTGCCAGCAGCCCGGACGGAAAAAGGACAGATACGCAGTATTTT. Translation: CASSPDGKRTDTQYF.

This rearrangement joins TRBV19 to TRBJ2-7; tentatively, D is TRBD2 (5 bases). In germline, CDR1 is LNHDA, CDR2 SQIVND (reference sequence). The CDR3 runs to 16 residues. V lost 1 base and J 2 bases, leaving 15 bases between the germline ends. The CDR3 spells CASSIGGPTLPYEQYF. CDR3 DNA sequence: TGTGCCAGTAGTATAGGCGGGCCGACCTTACCCTACGAGCAGTACTTC.

The chain employs TRBV7-9 and TRBJ2-3; the D is unclear. Germline V gives CDR1 SEHNR, CDR2 FQNEAQ (reference sequence). The CDR3 spans 14 residues. Trimming shortened V by 1 base and J by 2 bases, and 7 bases separated the two germline ends. The CDR3 is CASSLDRHTDTQYF. CDR3 coding DNA: TGTGCCAGCAGCTTAGACCGCCACACAGATACGCAGTATTTT. The full variable domain, completed using reference TRBV7-9 and TRBJ2-3, is DTGVSQNPRHKITKRGQNVTFRCDPISEHNRLYWYRQTLGQGPEFLTYFQNEAQLEKSRLLSDRFSAERPKGSFSTLEIQRTEQGDSAMYLCASSLDRHTDTQYFGPGTRLTVL.

The rearrangement uses TRBV10-1 and TRBJ2-2; D gene unclear. Germline V CDR1 and CDR2: WNHNN, SYGVQD (reference sequence). The V end lost 2 bases, the J end lost 7 bases, and 5 bases lay between the germline ends. The CDR3 is 12 residues long. CDR3 amino acids: CASSERIGELFF. As DNA, the CDR3 is TGCGCCAGCAGTGAGCGGATCGGGGAGCTGTTTTTT.